Shown below are 21 T cell receptor beta chains from a single sample sequenced in a study of blood T cell repertoires in COVID-19. Clones were sequenced by immunoSEQ multiplex PCR, and TCRdb holds only the in-frame ones, with some missing. This sample yields fewer than 300,000 clones, of which around 89% are seen a single time; 0.9% to 1% belongs to the top ten. The sequencing sample was made of peripheral blood. The receptors derive from a woman aged 40-49 years who had recovered from COVID-19.

This clone has just one count. This chain links TRBV10-3 with TRBJ1-6; 8 bases line up with TRBD1. V trimming: 6 bases; J trimming: 8 bases; junction bases outside the gene matches: 3. Germline V gene sequence: CDR1 ENHRY, CDR2 SYGVKD. This CDR3 spans 13 amino acids. CDR3 in amino acids: CAIRPDRDSPLHF. The DNA for the CDR3 is TGTGCCATCAGACCGGACAGGGATTCACCCCTCCACTTT.

V is TRBV11-2 and J is TRBJ1-2; a possible D gene is TRBD1 (5 bases). V was clipped by 4 bases and J by 0 bases, with 15 bases between them. CDR3 length: 16 residues. Germline CDR1 is SGHAT and CDR2 is FQNNGV. This CDR3 is CASSSAEGPANYGYTF. The CDR3 bases are TGTGCCAGCAGCTCCGCGGAGGGACCAGCTAACTATGGCTACACCTTC.

The V and J genes are TRBV7-3 and TRBJ2-5; the match to TRBD2 covers 14 bases. Germline V lookup: CDR1 SGHTA, CDR2 FQGTGA. J gave up 1 base and V 5 bases, and 6 bases lay outside the gene matches. This CDR3 spans 17 amino acids. The CDR3 is CASSPGTSGSPQETQYF. CDR3 nucleotides: TGTGCCAGCAGCCCCGGGACTAGCGGGAGCCCCCAAGAGACCCAGTACTTC.

The V and J genes are TRBV30 and TRBJ2-3; 9 bases agree with TRBD1. V lost 6 bases, J lost 1 base, and 8 bases stayed unmatched. CDR1 GTSNPN and CDR2 SVGIG come from the germline V gene (reference sequence). The CDR3 spans 15 residues. CDR3 nucleotide sequence: TGTGCCTGCCGAGGACAGGGGATGGGCACAGATACGCAGTATTTT. It yields the protein CACRGQGMGTDTQYF.

The chain couples TRBV5-4 to TRBJ1-2, with D perhaps TRBD1 (5 bases). V was trimmed by 0 bases and J by 5 bases, leaving 14 bases between them. CDR3 size: 15 residues. Germline CDR1 SGHNT, CDR2 YYREEE (reference sequence). CDR3 sequence: CASSLGAGYGYGYTF. CDR3 sequence (DNA): TGTGCCAGCAGCTTGGGGGCAGGGTATGGGTATGGCTACACCTTC.

The chain is built from TRBV6-6 and TRBJ1-2; D is possibly TRBD1 (5 bases). The V gene lost 2 bases and the J gene lost 4 bases, with 11 bases spanning the gap. The CDR3 extends over 14 amino acids. Germline V gives CDR1 MNHNY, CDR2 SVGAGI (reference sequence). CDR3 sequence reads: CASSYVAGPYGYTF. Here the CDR3 DNA reads TGTGCCAGCAGTTACGTCGCAGGGCCCTATGGCTACACCTTC.

The genes are TRBV4-3 and TRBJ2-2; the match to TRBD1 covers 8 bases. The germline V gene encodes CDR1 LGHNA and CDR2 YSLEER. The CDR3 is 15 amino acids. Trimming removed 4 bases from V and 4 bases from J; junction bases left unmatched: 5. CDR3 sequence reads: CASSLTGAATGELFF. In DNA form, the CDR3 reads TGCGCCAGCAGCCTGACAGGGGCGGCCACCGGGGAGCTGTTTTTT.

The gene calls are TRBV4-3 and TRBJ1-6, with D perhaps TRBD1 (5 bases). Germline V gene lookup returns CDR1 LGHNA and CDR2 YSLEER. Trimming removed 0 bases at V and 9 bases at J, with 15 bases between. The CDR3 runs to 16 residues. In nucleotides, the CDR3 is TGCGCCAGCAGCCAAGAGGGGCAAACCCTGATTTCACCCCTCCACTTT. Amino acid sequence: CASSQEGQTLISPLHF.

This chain links TRBV19 with TRBJ2-1; 9 nucleotides agree with TRBD2. Germline V CDR1 and CDR2: LNHDA, SQIVND (reference sequence). The J segment lost 6 bases and the V segment lost 0 bases, leaving 9 bases of the junction unmatched. This CDR3 is 17 amino acids long. The CDR3 DNA follows: TGTGCCAGTAGTATAGATCGGTGGCGCGGGGGGGTCAATGAGCAGTTCTTC. As protein: CASSIDRWRGGVNEQFF.

The rearrangement uses TRBV18 and TRBJ1-3; 9 bases line up with TRBD1. CDR1 and CDR2 from the germline V gene are KGHSH and LQKENI. The CDR3 covers 15 residues. V lost 3 bases and J lost 5; bases outside the gene matches: 5. The CDR3 loop reads CASSPGQGLRNTIYF. The DNA of the CDR3 is TGTGCCAGCTCACCGGGACAGGGATTGCGAAACACCATATATTTT.

This clone was detected once. The chain combines TRBV5-1 with TRBJ2-1, with 9 nucleotides matching TRBD1. CDR1 SGHRS and CDR2 YFSETQ come from the germline V gene. This CDR3 has 19 residues. V lost 4 bases, J lost 0 bases, and 14 bases stayed unmatched. The CDR3 DNA is TGCGCCAGCAGCGAATACACAGGGGGCCCTCAAAGCTCCTACAATGAGCAGTTCTTC. It translates to CASSEYTGGPQSSYNEQFF.

The chain carries TRBV30 and TRBJ2-1; tentative D call: TRBD2 (5 bases). Germline V lookup: CDR1 GTSNPN, CDR2 SVGIG (reference sequence). The CDR3 consists of 14 residues. V lost 1 base and J lost 1, with 8 bases in between. CDR3 region: CAWSAGLSYNEQFF. CDR3 coding DNA: TGTGCCTGGAGTGCCGGACTTTCCTACAATGAGCAGTTCTTC.

The rearrangement links TRBV11-3 to TRBJ2-2; tentatively, D is TRBD1 (6 bases). CDR3 length equals 15 residues. Germline V gene data show CDR1 as SGHNT and CDR2 as YENEEA. Between the trimmed V and J ends, which lost 2 bases and 6 bases, there was a span of 13 bases. The CDR3 coding sequence is TGTGCCAGCAGCTTAAACACCAGGGGCGCCGGGGAGCTGTTTTTT. This codes for CASSLNTRGAGELFF. Complete variable domain (other parts from reference TRBV11-3 and TRBJ2-2): EAGVVQSPRYKIIEKKQPVAFWCNPISGHNTLYWYLQNLGQGPELLIRYENEEAVDDSQLPKDRFSAERLKGVDSTLKIQPAELGDSAVYLCASSLNTRGAGELFFGEGSRLTVL.

The CDR3 here is CASSEPGGDYEQYF. Here the CDR3 DNA reads TGTGCCAGCAGTGAGCCGGGGGGGGACTACGAGCAGTACTTC. V gene TRBV2 combines with J gene TRBJ2-7; TRBD2 agrees at 8 bases. CDR1 is SNHLY, CDR2 FYNNEI, per germline. CDR3 length: 14 residues. Trimming removed 3 bases from V and 3 bases from J; junction bases left unmatched: 4. Together with reference TRBV2 and TRBJ2-7, the CDR3 gives the full variable domain: EPEVTQTPSHQVTQMGQEVILRCVPISNHLYFYWYRQILGQKVEFLVSFYNNEISEKSEIFDDQFSVERPDGSNFTLKIRSTKLEDSAMYFCASSEPGGDYEQYFGPGTRLTVT.

This rearrangement joins TRBV5-4 to TRBJ2-5; 12 nucleotides match TRBD2. The CDR3 extends over 15 amino acids. Germline trimming cut 0 bases from V and 4 bases from J; bases unmatched to any gene: 1. CDR1 and CDR2 (germline): SGHNT, YYREEE (reference sequence). The CDR3 is CASSLGLAGVETQYF. The CDR3 DNA reads TGTGCCAGCAGCTTGGGACTAGCGGGAGTAGAGACCCAGTACTTC.

V gene TRBV19 combines with J gene TRBJ2-2, with D possibly TRBD1 on 5 matching bases. The CDR3 contains 16 residues. The germline V and J ends were trimmed by 3 bases and 6 bases, with 17 bases remaining between them. Germline CDR1 and CDR2: LNHDA and SQIVND (reference sequence). CDR3 residues: CASSIRVAGPPGELFF. The CDR3 DNA follows: TGTGCCAGTAGTATTAGGGTAGCAGGGCCCCCCGGGGAGCTGTTTTTT.

This rearrangement joins TRBV7-6 to TRBJ2-3, with 8 nucleotides matching TRBD2. With V trimmed by 1 base and J by 5 bases, 8 bases remained unmatched. The germline V gene has CDR1 SGHVS and CDR2 FNYEAQ. The CDR3 loop spans 16 amino acids. The CDR3 here is CASSLGLAGRRDTQYF. CDR3 coding DNA: TGTGCCAGCAGCTTAGGGCTAGCGGGCCGAAGAGATACGCAGTATTTT.

The V call is TRBV5-4, the J call TRBJ2-7, with 9 bases matching TRBD2. The CDR3 has 14 amino acids. The junction had 8 bases not matched to a gene; V was cut back by 4 bases and J by 6 bases. Germline loops: CDR1 SGHNT, CDR2 YYREEE (reference sequence). The CDR3 DNA follows: TGTGCCAGCAGCCGCCCGGGACTAGCCTCCGAGCAGTACTTC. This codes for CASSRPGLASEQYF.

The V gene is TRBV5-1, the J gene TRBJ2-2, with a tentative D call TRBD1 (6 bases). The CDR3 is 16 amino acids. The V gene lost 4 bases and the J gene lost 0 bases, with 13 bases spanning the gap. Germline-derived CDR1 and CDR2 are SGHRS and YFSETQ. As DNA, the CDR3 is TGCGCCAGCAGCCCCTCCGGGACACCGAACACCGGGGAGCTGTTTTTT. Translating it yields CASSPSGTPNTGELFF.

This chain uses TRBV27 with TRBJ2-1; no definite D call. The germline V gene has CDR1 MNHEY and CDR2 SMNVEV (reference sequence). This CDR3 contains 16 residues. V lost 2 bases, J lost 6 bases, and 17 bases lay in between. For the CDR3, the DNA is TGTGCCAGCAGTTTAAAGGTGCATCCCACGGGCAATGAGCAGTTCTTC. Translation gives CASSLKVHPTGNEQFF.

The chain carries TRBV19 and TRBJ1-6; D is unresolved. The V gene lost 6 bases and the J gene lost 6 bases, with 9 bases spanning the gap. Germline V gene sequence: CDR1 LNHDA, CDR2 SQIVND (reference sequence). This CDR3 spans 13 amino acids. In DNA, the CDR3 is TGTGCCAGTAGGGCAGGCACTAATTCACCCCTCCACTTT. It specifies CASRAGTNSPLHF.